This T cell receptor (beta chain) was sequenced in a study of CD8 T cells in Susac syndrome. Study observations and caveats: As the study acknowledged, the number of individuals in its TCR sequencing and HLA analysis was relatively small.

V lost 5 bases and J lost 0; bases outside the gene matches: 9. The germline gives CDR1 MNHNY, CDR2 SVGAGI (reference sequence). The CDR3 loop spans 16 amino acids. TCR beta sequencing covered blood CD8+ and CD4+ T cells. Negative isolation was used for CD8+ and CD4+ T cells and FACS enrichment for TEMRA cells. A quantity of about 0.5 to 1 ug RNA underwent reverse transcription using random hexamers. Amplification of TCR beta CDR3 was carried out by immunoSEQ multiplex PCR, which covered 54 Vbeta and 13 Jbeta segments. One entry per CDR3 protein results from TCRdb running MiXCR on the immunoSEQ multiplex PCR reads. The table lists about 130,000 distinct CDR3 sequences, about 95% of them singletons. Worth noting for this clonotype: Its antigen is still unknown.

The receptor comes from a human donor in good health. The source material was CD4+ T cells from PBMCs. The chain links TRBV6-6 to TRBJ2-7; 8 nucleotides agree with TRBD1. CDR3 sequence (DNA): TGTGCCAGCAGTAAAGGGGACAGGCTGAGCTCCTACGAGCAGTACTTC. Protein sequence: CASSKGDRLSSYEQYF.